These T cell receptor beta chains were read from a single sample in a study of cytomegalovirus exposure and HLA in healthy donors. The assay was immunoSEQ multiplex PCR, and TCRdb's table has in-frame clones only and misses some. There are 100,000 to 150,000 clones in the sample; around 77% occur only once, and under 5% lies in the top ten. Input material: PBMCs. The receptors stem from a male donor in good health and CMV-seropositive. Both conserved end residues are trimmed from each CDR3.

>TRBV7-9|TRBJ2-7
SSSTHGEGLNEQY
>TRBV6-5|TRBJ2-2
ASSYYGLAGGELF
>TRBV19|TRBJ2-2
ASRRQANTGELF
>TRBV28|TRBJ2-1
ASSYPGDGYNEQF
>TRBV18|TRBJ2-5
ASSPFERGGGETQY
>TRBV27|TRBJ1-5
ASSLLLGPNQPQH
>TRBV19|TRBJ1-5
ASKGGGPNQPQH
>TRBV6-5|TRBJ1-2
ASSSRDRGLGYT
>TRBV15|TRBJ2-7
ATSRDTGSYEQY
>TRBV9|TRBJ1-5
ASSVGQGIQPQH
>TRBV5-1|TRBJ2-2
ASSSGGHTGELF